The present TCR beta chain was sequenced within a study of Ad26.COV2.S vaccination and SARS-CoV-2 variants. Study observations and caveats: Marked by substantial breadth, spike-specific CD8+ and CD4+ T cell responses were reportedly seen after vaccination. Placebo recipients had lower spike-specific TCR breadth than vaccine recipients.

The V gene's germline CDR1 is MNHNS and CDR2 SASEGT. Trimming stripped 3 bases from V and 3 bases from J, with 18 bases between. The length of the CDR3 is 17 residues. This table comes from immunoSEQ multiplex PCR, and its TCRdb copy is limited to in-frame clones, with some not included. The profile covers some 270,000 clones, with approximately 88% appearing a single time and under 3% taken by the ten largest. In the case of this clone: Its antigen remains unknown.

Treatment specified: some 19 received Ad26.COV2.S at low or high dose, single or two shots; roughly 5 received placebo; per-sample allocation not given. Following the first vaccine or placebo injection, samples were taken on day 63. An Ad26 vector that expressed Wuhan-strain SARS-CoV-2 spike constituted the vaccine. This specimen was peripheral blood, taken in a trial of Ad26.COV2.S vaccine versus placebo. The receptor was derived from a person between 18 and 65 years old who received the Ad26.COV2.S COVID-19 vaccine or a placebo. This chain joins TRBV6-1 and TRBJ2-4; TRBD2 might be the D (5 bases). CDR3 loop: CASSDRYGEGGKNIQYF. As DNA, the CDR3 is TGTGCCAGCAGTGACAGATATGGTGAGGGTGGCAAAAACATTCAGTACTTC.